Listed here is a single TCR beta chain. The data derive from a study of shared clonotypes between healthy human individuals. Germline V lookup: CDR1 SEHNR, CDR2 FQNEAQ (reference sequence). V was shortened by 7 bases and J by 5 bases, with 24 bases between the two germline ends. This CDR3 comprises 16 residues. The table came from immunoSEQ multiplex PCR; TCRdb's copy has only in-frame clones and leaves some out. The data contain more than 850,000 clones, 70% to 80% of them singletons. The sequenced sample consisted of memory CD4+ T cells from PBMCs. The subset was: CD45RA-negative fraction. This receptor was taken from a young man in good health. Some clones in this sample may be carry-over from other donors' samples. This rearrangement joins TRBV7-9 to TRBJ2-7, with D perhaps TRBD1 (6 bases). The CDR3 protein is CASNRDGGRERNEQYF. For the CDR3, the DNA is TGTGCCAGCAACAGAGATGGGGGCAGGGAACGCAACGAGCAGTACTTC.